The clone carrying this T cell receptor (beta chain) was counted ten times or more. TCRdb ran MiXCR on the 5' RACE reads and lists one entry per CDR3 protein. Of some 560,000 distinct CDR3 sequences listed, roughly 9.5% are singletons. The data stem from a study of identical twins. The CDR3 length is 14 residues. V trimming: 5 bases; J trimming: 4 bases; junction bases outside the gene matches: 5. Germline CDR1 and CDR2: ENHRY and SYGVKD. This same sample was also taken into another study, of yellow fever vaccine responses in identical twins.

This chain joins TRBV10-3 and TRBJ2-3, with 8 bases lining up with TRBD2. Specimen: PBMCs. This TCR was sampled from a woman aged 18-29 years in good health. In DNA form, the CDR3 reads TGTGCCATCAGTCGGACTAGCCCGGCAGATACGCAGTATTTT. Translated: CAISRTSPADTQYF.